This TCR beta chain came from a study of molecular identifiers for immune sequencing clone quantification. Study outcomes and limitations: Whereas naive cells kept under 1% of molecules in clones above 20 RNA copies, such clones held over 99% in effectors.

A single record per CDR3 protein comes from TCRdb applying MiXCR to the PCR reads. The data show over 600,000 distinct CDR3 sequences, just under 20% seen once. Regarding this clonotype: What it binds is not known.

V lost 6 bases to trimming and J lost 5 bases, with 19 bases between them. CDR3 size: 14 residues. CDR1 is SQVTM, CDR2 ANQGSEA, per germline. The chain is built from TRBV29-1 and TRBJ2-5, with D maybe TRBD2 (6 bases). This clonotype was obtained from a human donor in good health. Some libraries in this study had Jurkat cell RNA spiked in. Sequences were obtained from naive CD8+ T cells from blood, with Jurkat cell RNA spiked in. Subset in this sample: FACS-sorted CD8+CD4-CCR7+CD45RA+ naive T cells. The CDR3 sequence: CSVGGTDLWETQYF. The CDR3 nucleotides read TGCAGCGTCGGGGGTACGGATCTCTGGGAGACCCAGTACTTC.